This T cell receptor beta chain was captured by sequencing in a study of beta chain features in type 1 diabetes. Study outcomes and limitations: Reduced insertions and increased deletions marked VDJ junctions in type 1 diabetes patients. Naive, central memory and Treg TCRB repertoires appeared more alike in patients than in healthy donors. Type 1 diabetes patients had TCRB CDR3s that were shorter (moderately but significantly so) in all four CD4+ subsets.

The entirety of the isolated RNA underwent reverse transcription, so expressed TCRB transcripts were sequenced. The assay was immunoSEQ multiplex PCR, and TCRdb's table has in-frame clones only and misses some. The repertoire consists of around 330,000 clones, with 9.5% to 12% occurring once and the leading ten covering just over 0.015%. Germline V CDR1 and CDR2: SQVTM, ANQGSEA. The CDR3 covers 13 residues. V was clipped by 2 bases and J by 7 bases, with 14 bases between them. Concerning this clone itself: What it binds is not known.

Per donor, one heparinised blood draw averaged roughly 110 mL. The sequence was collected from a woman younger than 45 in good health. The sample was naive CD4+ T cells from blood. V and J are TRBV29-1 and TRBJ2-5; tentative D call: TRBD2 (5 bases). The CDR3 bases are TGCAGCGTTGAATGGCAAGTGCTAGCGACCCAGTACTTC. Encoded protein: CSVEWQVLATQYF.